The clone carrying this T cell receptor beta chain has a count of ten or more. The target antigen is unknown. The CDR3 contains 16 residues. J lost 1 base, V lost 6 bases, and 11 bases had no gene match. Germline CDR1 reads DFQATT; CDR2 reads SNEGSKA (reference sequence). The sample comes from a study of Graves' ophthalmopathy and Graves' hyperthyroidism. Scientists amplified the TCR beta CDR3 regions from RNA transcripts. HTBI-primed first-round RT-PCR preceded second-round multiplex PCR. TCRdb re-derived calls from the multiplex PCR reads in MiXCR, one entry per CDR3 protein. Altogether a few hundred thousand distinct CDR3 sequences are present, under 45% being singletons, with the ten largest covering about 4.1%. Overall study results and limits: With a specificity of around 76% and a sensitivity of about 69%, the model predicted ophthalmopathy progression. In blood, most expanded thyroid clonotypes above 0.001 frequency were also detected.

Sequencing was performed on peripheral blood or thyroid tissue (not recorded which). This sequence originates from an adult man with Graves' hyperthyroidism. J is TRBJ2-5 and V is TRBV20-1; 10 bases align to TRBD2. CDR3 DNA: TGCAGTGCCACCGGGCCGCTAGCGGGGGTCCAAGAGACCCAGTACTTC. This sequence encodes CSATGPLAGVQETQYF.